Below, 13 T cell receptor beta chains from the same sample are listed, as sequenced in a study of T cells in Graves' hyperthyroidism and ophthalmopathy. Amplified regions were TCR beta CDR3 sequences from RNA transcripts. With the HTBI primer set, the TCR CDR3 went through a first round of RT-PCR. TCRdb re-analysed the multiplex PCR reads in MiXCR, keeping a single row per CDR3 protein. The sample holds around 400,000 distinct CDR3 sequences; about 13% are singletons and the top ten take 9.2%. The sample was blood. The receptors come from a woman between 18 and 29 years old with Graves' hyperthyroidism.

This clonotype occurred many times. The rearrangement uses TRBV12-3 or TRBV12-4 and TRBJ2-7, with D unclear. This CDR3 comprises 12 residues. V was clipped by 4 bases and J by 7 bases, with 11 bases between them. This chain's CDR3 is CASSYKVREQYF. Here the CDR3 DNA reads TGTGCCAGCAGTTACAAAGTCAGGGAGCAGTACTTC.

This clonotype was recorded at least ten times. J is TRBJ2-1 and V is TRBV6-1; 7 bases line up with TRBD1. The CDR3 is 13 residues long. V lost 3 bases and J lost 8; bases outside the gene matches: 4. Germline loops: CDR1 MNHNS, CDR2 SASEGT. The CDR3 reads CASSERDRDEQFF. CDR3 DNA sequence: TGTGCCAGCAGTGAGAGAGACAGGGATGAGCAGTTCTTC.

This clonotype was counted at least ten times. The chain has TRBV7-2 and TRBJ2-2; D assignment may be TRBD1 or TRBD2 (6 bases each). Between the trimmed V and J ends, which lost 5 bases and 6 bases, there was a span of 19 bases. The CDR3 covers 16 residues. Germline V gene sequence: CDR1 SGHTA, CDR2 FQGNSA. CDR3 region: CASSLLFGGVPGELFF. The CDR3 DNA reads TGTGCCAGCAGCCTGCTTTTCGGGGGCGTCCCCGGGGAGCTGTTTTTT.

This clonotype was detected many times. The V gene is TRBV20-1, the J gene TRBJ2-7; 7 bases agree with TRBD1. The CDR3 totals 15 residues. The junction had 11 bases not matched to a gene; V was cut back by 6 bases and J by 0 bases. CDR1 and CDR2 (germline): DFQATT, SNEGSKA (reference sequence). In nucleotides, the CDR3 is TGCAGTGCAGAGAGATCGGACAGGAACTCCTACGAGCAGTACTTC. It codes for CSAERSDRNSYEQYF.

This chain links TRBV11-2 with TRBJ2-2, with D unresolved. The germline gives CDR1 SGHAT, CDR2 FQNNGV. The CDR3 totals 16 residues. With 0 bases removed from V and 5 bases from J, the gap between germline ends came to 13 bases. The CDR3 here is CASSLDLGFGTGELFF. The CDR3 coding sequence is TGTGCCAGCAGCTTAGACTTGGGGTTTGGAACCGGGGAGCTGTTTTTT.

V usage is TRBV24-1 and J usage is TRBJ2-5; 7 bases map to TRBD1. Germline values: CDR1 KGHDR, CDR2 SFDVKD. Trimming removed 4 bases from V and 4 bases from J; junction bases left unmatched: 8. The CDR3 has 15 residues. The CDR3 nucleotides read TGTGCCACCAGTGACCTTACAGGGGAAGGAGAGACCCAGTACTTC. It specifies CATSDLTGEGETQYF.

J is TRBJ2-4 and V is TRBV2; 13 nucleotides agree with TRBD2. Germline CDR1 and CDR2: SNHLY and FYNNEI. Trimming at V came to 6 bases and at J to 5 bases, leaving 10 bases not matched to a gene. The CDR3 is 17 residues long. The CDR3 DNA is TGTGCCAGCAGCTTAGGACTAGCGGGAGTCATCGAAAACATTCAGTACTTC. This encodes CASSLGLAGVIENIQYF.

This clonotype was picked up many times. The gene calls are TRBV2 and TRBJ1-5; D not resolved. Germline lookup yields CDR1 SNHLY and CDR2 FYNNEI. The CDR3 loop spans 14 amino acids. Trimming cost V 7 bases and J 5 bases, with 15 bases left between them. The CDR3, as DNA: TGTGCCAGCACGGAGGGTGAGCAGGATCAGCCCCAGCATTTT. It codes for CASTEGEQDQPQHF.

The table lists this clonotype with a few counts. This chain joins TRBV20-1 and TRBJ2-2, with D possibly TRBD1 on 5 matching bases. The CDR3 spans 14 residues. Trimming took off 3 bases at V and 2 bases at J, with 10 bases between the two ends. Germline CDR1 reads DFQATT; CDR2 reads SNEGSKA (reference sequence). The CDR3 here is CSASGAANTGELFF. DNA for the CDR3: TGCAGTGCTAGTGGGGCAGCTAACACCGGGGAGCTGTTTTTT.

This clonotype was seen ten or more times. The chain recombines TRBV11-2 with TRBJ2-1; 7 bases match TRBD2. J lost 4 bases, V lost 3 bases, and 3 bases had no gene match. The CDR3 spans 14 residues. Per germline, CDR1 SGHAT and CDR2 FQNNGV. As DNA, the CDR3 is TGTGCCAGCAGCTTTCCTAGCGGATACAATGAGCAGTTCTTC. Protein: CASSFPSGYNEQFF.

The V gene is TRBV30, the J gene TRBJ2-5; D is unresolved. Per the germline V gene, CDR1 is GTSNPN and CDR2 is SVGIG (reference sequence). Trimming took 2 bases from V and 1 from J, leaving 5 bases between them. This CDR3 spans 12 amino acids. CDR3 sequence: CAWSNSQETQYF. As DNA, the CDR3 is TGTGCCTGGAGTAACTCCCAAGAGACCCAGTACTTC.

The chain uses TRBV4-1 and TRBJ1-1, with D unclear. Germline lookup yields CDR1 MGHRA and CDR2 YSYEKL. The CDR3 is 17 amino acids. The V end lost 1 base, the J end lost 5 bases, and 20 bases lay between the germline ends. The CDR3 spells CASSQGILGPGRTEAFF. CDR3 DNA sequence: TGCGCCAGCAGCCAAGGAATATTGGGCCCCGGGCGGACTGAAGCTTTCTTT.

V gene TRBV4-1 combines with J gene TRBJ2-1, with D possibly TRBD2 on 5 matching bases. V shed 0 bases and J shed 5 bases, with 14 bases lying between them. Germline assignment: CDR1 MGHRA and CDR2 YSYEKL. The CDR3 consists of 16 residues. The CDR3 DNA is TGCGCCAGCAGCCAAGATAGGCTAGCTCGAAACAATGAGCAGTTCTTC. This sequence encodes CASSQDRLARNNEQFF.